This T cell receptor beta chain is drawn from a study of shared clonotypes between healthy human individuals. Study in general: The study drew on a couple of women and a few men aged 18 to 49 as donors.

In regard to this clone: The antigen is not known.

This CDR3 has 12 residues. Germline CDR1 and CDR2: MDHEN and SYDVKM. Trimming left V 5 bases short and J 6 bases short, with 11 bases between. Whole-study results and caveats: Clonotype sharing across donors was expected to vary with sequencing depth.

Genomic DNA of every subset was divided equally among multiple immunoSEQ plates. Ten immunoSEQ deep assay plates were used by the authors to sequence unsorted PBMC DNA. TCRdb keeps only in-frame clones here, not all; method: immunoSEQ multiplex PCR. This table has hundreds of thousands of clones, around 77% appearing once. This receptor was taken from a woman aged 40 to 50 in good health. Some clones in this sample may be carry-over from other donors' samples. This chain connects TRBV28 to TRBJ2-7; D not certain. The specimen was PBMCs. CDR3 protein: CASSPVPREQYF. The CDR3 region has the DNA TGTGCCAGCAGTCCCGTCCCCCGCGAGCAGTACTTC.